Shown below are 5 T cell receptor beta chains from a single sample sequenced in a study of blood T cell repertoires in COVID-19. Measured with immunoSEQ multiplex PCR; TCRdb has only the in-frame clones, and not every one. The sample holds just under 60,000 clones, roughly 80% seen once. Sequencing was carried out using peripheral blood. The receptors derive from a man older than 75 with COVID-19, enrolled during active disease.

This clone was counted between two and nine times. The chain is built from TRBV24-1 and TRBJ1-6, with 10 bases aligning to TRBD1. Germline CDR1 and CDR2: KGHDR and SFDVKD. The CDR3 loop spans 15 amino acids. Trimming at V came to 5 bases and at J to 8 bases, leaving 5 bases not matched to a gene. CDR3 DNA sequence: TGTGCCACCAGTGGGGACAGGGGCTTCGATTCACCCCTCCACTTT. As protein: CATSGDRGFDSPLHF.

This chain connects TRBV6-5 to TRBJ1-2; TRBD1 is a possible D gene (5 bases). Trimming pared 2 bases from V and 4 bases from J, leaving 14 bases between. The CDR3 sequence is 15 residues long. Germline assignment: CDR1 MNHEY and CDR2 SVGAGI. CDR3 sequence reads: CASSYSFDSTYGYTF. CDR3 bases: TGTGCCAGCAGTTACAGTTTCGACAGCACCTATGGCTACACCTTC.

The rearrangement links TRBV30 to TRBJ2-7, with TRBD1 as a possible D gene (5 bases). V was cut by 1 base and J by 4 bases, with 8 bases left in between. The germline V gene has CDR1 GTSNPN and CDR2 SVGIG (reference sequence). The CDR3 is 12 amino acids. This chain's CDR3 is CAWSAQGYEQYF. In nucleotides, the CDR3 is TGTGCCTGGAGTGCCCAGGGTTACGAGCAGTACTTC.

V is TRBV9 and J is TRBJ2-5; 9 nucleotides align to TRBD1. After removal of 2 bases from V and 4 bases from J, the junction contained 6 bases not matched to a gene. The length of the CDR3 is 15 residues. CDR1 is SGDLS, CDR2 YYNGEE, per germline. CDR3 protein: CASSVRDREVETQYF. In DNA form, the CDR3 reads TGTGCCAGCAGCGTCCGGGACAGGGAGGTAGAGACCCAGTACTTC.

The CDR3 region is CASSLEGAHSPLHF. CDR3 bases: TGTGCCAGCAGCTTAGAGGGGGCTCATTCACCCCTCCACTTT. This chain links TRBV7-7 with TRBJ1-6; 7 bases line up with TRBD1. V lost 1 base, J lost 8 bases, and 2 bases stayed unmatched. The germline V gene encodes CDR1 SSHAT and CDR2 FNYEAQ (reference sequence). The CDR3 spans 14 residues.